This T cell receptor beta chain originates from a study of cytomegalovirus exposure and HLA in healthy donors listed by TCRdb under 2017. Study-wide context: An earlier analysis of some 550 of the donors reported more than 250 Gb of sequence data and some 120 million unique TCR beta sequences from around 200 million T cells. Besides the first cohort of hundreds of subjects, a separate validation cohort made up of 90 to 150 different subjects was used. The genetic ancestry cluster associated with self-reported Caucasian donors included 81% of the roughly 400 genotyped donors. Among 398 genotyped donors of the cohort, an average of around 220,000 unique TCR beta nucleotide sequences was sequenced per donor, of which about 19% were non-productive. Four to six DR-DQ haplotypes were handled as single units for association and clustering because linkage in the cohort was strong. A later genetic analysis used genome-wide SNP genotypes for about three fifths of the roughly 700 donors, treating that subset as a discovery cohort. The aim of the study was to test whether cataloging public T cell receptors could identify signatures of past pathogen exposure. In the later analysis, no new phenotypic data were used to find candidate immune exposures; instead, reliance was placed on TCR beta sequences and their occurrence across donors. Alongside the repertoire data, information on donor age, sex, ethnicity and CMV serostatus was compiled. Typing coverage varied by locus: 629-630 donors for A, B, C, DRB1 and DQB1; approximately 560 for DQA1; about 570 for DPA1; 450 to 480 for DPB1. In an earlier analysis of 500 to 650 of the donors, high-throughput TCR beta sequencing was used to judge whether each TCR beta V gene segment behaved as functional or pseudogenic. An early release that covered fewer than 800 HLA-typed donors contained around 300 gigabases of sequencing data and 65 million to 100 million unique TCR sequences. To predict cytomegalovirus infection status, the study brought together high-throughput TCR immunosequencing, statistical association of individual TCRs with disease status, and machine learning. All discovery cohort repertoires had been generated on a single sequencing platform. Class I and class II HLA loci were covered by the typing at four-digit resolution. A later analysis re-examined previously published TCR beta repertoires from 610 or so donors and added high-resolution HLA genotyping to investigate patterns of TCR occurrence. The study profiled the T cell repertoires of hundreds of subjects by immunosequencing and related them to cytomegalovirus serostatus. General study outcomes and caveats: The study gave a list of some 150 TCR beta chains associated with cytomegalovirus. Sequencing depth was assumed to be roughly uniform across donors in the presence/absence analyses, though that assumption may not hold. In a later analysis, most CMV-associated TCR beta chains were found to appear HLA-restricted, with HLA associations seemingly driven largely by CMV exposure. V-gene and J-gene trimming of TCR beta chains was associated with a missense DCLRE1C variant in a later genetic analysis, and the association was replicated in an independent cohort. The classifier was reported to diagnose cytomegalovirus status with high specificity and sensitivity in both the original and validation cohorts. Linkage disequilibrium might explain the correlated functional status among segregating V segments, but an unknown experimental factor could not be ruled out. A further reported finding was that TCR beta sequences accurately predicted the HLA-A and HLA-B alleles for most subjects in the first cohort. According to a later analysis, TCR association rates differed among HLA loci, with DRB1 alleles showing the most associated TCRs and HLA-C alleles showing the fewest. Because counts were too low, more than 15 rarely observed V segments, including chromosome 9 orphons, were excluded from the earlier analysis of 587 of the donors. According to the authors, the approach could potentially be generalized to other disease states and immunological phenotypes. Across donors, most TCR sequences were observed very rarely, whereas some public TCRs were present in many individuals. An earlier analysis of some 560 of the donors showed that most TCR beta V segments appeared in productive rearrangements either about 87% or about 30% of the time, which broadly matched IMGT annotations. Three of the identified cytomegalovirus-associated TCR beta chains were confirmed in vitro to be specific for cytomegalovirus antigens. The sequencing pipeline was judged likely to have produced a cluster of highly shared sequence variants as a technical artifact. A later analysis reported that several top co-occurrence clusters appeared linked to parvovirus B19, influenza, CMV and Epstein-Barr virus. In a later genetic analysis, fewer N-insertions in productive TCRs were reported among donors in an Asian-associated ancestry cluster than the roughly 700-donor mean. The only immune exposure information available for the cohort was CMV serostatus. The cohort was sequenced for TCR beta chains only, and without alpha or paired-chain data the features that could be detected were limited. When HLA alleles, especially DR and DQ, strongly co-occurred, TCR associations were difficult to assign to individual alleles. At a false discovery rate of 0.05, a later analysis linked under 20,000 TCR beta sequences to specific HLA alleles. Because some donors lacked HLA typing at each locus, the association tests relied only on the typed subset. In a later analysis, HLA-associated TCR beta chains showed more clonal expansion and lower generation probabilities than non-associated chains that were equally common.

On this clone itself: The antigen it binds to is not known. The record has no base qualities; no much larger clone is one base away.

The cohort consisted of hundreds of healthy bone marrow donors. Cohort members were all nominally healthy when sampled, although unrecorded immune exposures were likely present. The donor tested CMV seropositive and was one of the 289 seropositive cohort members. Each donor provided a peripheral blood sample, and peripheral blood mononuclear cells were used for TCR beta sequencing. Genomic DNA was extracted from the blood cell samples with the Qiagen DNeasy Blood Extraction Kit. Preparation of the library involved the immunoSEQ multiplex PCR assay. For the multiplex PCR, a mixture combining 60 forward primers for TCR Vbeta segments and 13 reverse primers for TCR Jbeta segments was used. The CDR3 region of rearranged TCR beta genes was amplified from genomic DNA with a multiplex PCR assay. Amplified TCR beta libraries were sequenced as 87-base-pair reads on the Illumina HiSeq System. The authors' analysis ran thus. A later analysis tallied roughly 80 million unique TCR beta chains across the 640 or so repertoires, and about 12 million of those chains were shared by two or more donors. Raw reads were error-corrected and collapsed into unique sequences by a nearest-neighbor algorithm in which closely related sequences were merged to remove PCR and sequencing errors. To assign V, D and J gene segments, CDR3 sequences were aligned to IMGT reference sequences. Each retained sequence needed at least a six-nucleotide match to both a V gene segment and a J gene segment. Rearrangements were classified as productive when the CDR3 lacked stop codons and remained in frame with V and J, and all other rearrangements were classified as non-productive. CDR3 was defined according to IMGT convention as the region running from the second conserved V-encoded cysteine to the conserved J-encoded phenylalanine. The earlier analysis of about 570 of the donors excluded any sequence lacking an unambiguous match to a single V gene segment. In an earlier analysis of approximately 610 of the donors, V segments were called functional above 56.7% productive rearrangements and were called segregating when the between-donor standard deviation exceeded 5%. A statistical classification framework was built to diagnose cytomegalovirus status from the catalog of TCR beta chain sequences. A later analysis assigned V and J genes by comparing TCR nucleotide sequences with IMGT/GENE-DB human TR gene sequences. A later analysis assigned CDR3 sequences and most-parsimonious VDJ recombination scenarios with the TCRdist pipeline. A later analysis defined each TCR beta chain by its CDR3 amino acid sequence plus V-gene family, and excluded reads lacking a unique V-gene family. As a way to deal with suspected cross-contamination and a sequencing artifact, a later analysis dropped under 600 nucleotide sequences that were highly shared and had low generation probability. In a later analysis, a clonal expansion index for each public chain was calculated from normalized within-repertoire ranks of inferred template counts. In a later analysis, generation probabilities were computed with a VDJ recombination model fitted to out-of-frame rearrangements, and the resulting probabilities were checked against IGoR. A later analysis scored TCR-TCR, TCR-HLA and TCR-CMV co-occurrence with hypergeometric tests, applying a repertoire-size bias correction to TCR pairs. A later analysis estimated false discovery rates by permuting HLA or CMV assignments 20 times. In a later analysis, co-occurring TCRs were grouped using DBSCAN, and TCRdist sequence similarity was added for clustering within HLA-allele-positive subsets. Repertoires with fewer than 30,000 or more than 120,000 public chains, plus five repertoires with anomalous nucleotide sharing, were excluded from co-occurrence clustering. TCRdb took this table from immuneACCESS and kept in-frame rearrangements with V and J called. Such tables lack part of the clones; where checked against another copy, unresolved V genes explain under half of the gap, and the rest is unexplained. V, J and clone size derive from that table, while D and trimming were established from the DNA sequence. A total of about 160,000 clones appear in this sample, around 84% of them only once. Roughly 6.7% of the sample is held by the ten biggest clonotypes.

Material for sequencing was PBMCs. The TCR was taken from a man aged 45 to 65 in good health and CMV-seropositive.

The CDR3 protein is CASSLQGDYNEQFF. The base sequence is TGCGCCAGCAGCTTACAGGGAGACTACAATGAGCAGTTCTTC. The rearrangement joined TRBV5-1 to TRBJ2-1; perhaps TRBD1 is the D gene, with 6 bases matching. The junction carries 9 bases between V and J, which are trimmed by 2 bases and 3 bases respectively. Reading from cysteine to phenylalanine, the CDR3 counts 14 amino acids. The kept DNA is CDR3 alone, 42 bases in frame from the first base. From a lookup of the germline V gene, CDR1 and CDR2 are SGHRS and YFSETQ.